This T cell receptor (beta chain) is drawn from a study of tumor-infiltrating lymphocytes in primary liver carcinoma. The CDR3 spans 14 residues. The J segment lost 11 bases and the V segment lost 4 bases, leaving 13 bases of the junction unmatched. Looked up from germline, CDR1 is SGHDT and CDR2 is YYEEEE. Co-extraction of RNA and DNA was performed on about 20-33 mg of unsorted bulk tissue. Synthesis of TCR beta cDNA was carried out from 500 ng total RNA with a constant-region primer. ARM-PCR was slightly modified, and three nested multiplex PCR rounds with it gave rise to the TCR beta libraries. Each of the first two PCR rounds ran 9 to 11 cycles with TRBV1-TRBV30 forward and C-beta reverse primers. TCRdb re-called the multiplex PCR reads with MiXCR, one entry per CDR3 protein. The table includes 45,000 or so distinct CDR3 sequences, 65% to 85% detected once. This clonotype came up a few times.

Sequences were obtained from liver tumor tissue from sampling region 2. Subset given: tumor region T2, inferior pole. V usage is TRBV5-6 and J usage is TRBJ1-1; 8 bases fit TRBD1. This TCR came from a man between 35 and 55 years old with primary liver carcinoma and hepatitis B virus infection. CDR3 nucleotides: TGTGCCAGCAGCGCACGACAGGGGCGGACTGGGGCTTTCTTT. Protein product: CASSARQGRTGAFF. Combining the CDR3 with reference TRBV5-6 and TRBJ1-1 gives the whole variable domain DAGVTQSPTHLIKTRGQQVTLRCSPKSGHDTVSWYQQALGQGPQFIFQYYEEEERQRGNFPDRFSGHQFPNYSSELNVNALLLGDSALYLCASSARQGRTGAFFGQGTRLTVV.